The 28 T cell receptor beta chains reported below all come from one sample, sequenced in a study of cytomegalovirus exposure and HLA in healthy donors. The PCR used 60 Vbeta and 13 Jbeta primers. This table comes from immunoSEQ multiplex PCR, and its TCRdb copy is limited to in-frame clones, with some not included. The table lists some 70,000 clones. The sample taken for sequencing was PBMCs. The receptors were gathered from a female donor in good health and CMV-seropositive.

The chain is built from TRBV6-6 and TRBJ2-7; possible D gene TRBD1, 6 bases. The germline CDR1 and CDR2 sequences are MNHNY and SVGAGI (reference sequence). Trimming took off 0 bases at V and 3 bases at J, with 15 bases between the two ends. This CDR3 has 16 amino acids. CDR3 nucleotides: TGTGCCAGCAGTTACTCTAGGTTTCAGGGGAACTACGAGCAGTACTTC. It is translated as CASSYSRFQGNYEQYF.

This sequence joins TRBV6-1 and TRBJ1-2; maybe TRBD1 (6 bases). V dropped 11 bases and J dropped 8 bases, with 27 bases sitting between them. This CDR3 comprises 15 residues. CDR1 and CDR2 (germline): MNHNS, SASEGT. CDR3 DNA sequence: TGTGCCCTGGGAGGGGGGGCGCATAGGGATGAGGGCTACACCTTC. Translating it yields CALGGGAHRDEGYTF.

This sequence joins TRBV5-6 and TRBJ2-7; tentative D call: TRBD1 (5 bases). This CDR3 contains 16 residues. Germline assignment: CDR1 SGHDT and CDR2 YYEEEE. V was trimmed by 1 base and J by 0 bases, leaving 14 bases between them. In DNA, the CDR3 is TGTGCCAGCAGCTTGCCCCGACAGACGAGCTCCTACGAGCAGTACTTC. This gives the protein CASSLPRQTSSYEQYF. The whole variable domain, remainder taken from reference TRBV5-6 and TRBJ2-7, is DAGVTQSPTHLIKTRGQQVTLRCSPKSGHDTVSWYQQALGQGPQFIFQYYEEEERQRGNFPDRFSGHQFPNYSSELNVNALLLGDSALYLCASSLPRQTSSYEQYFGPGTRLTVT.

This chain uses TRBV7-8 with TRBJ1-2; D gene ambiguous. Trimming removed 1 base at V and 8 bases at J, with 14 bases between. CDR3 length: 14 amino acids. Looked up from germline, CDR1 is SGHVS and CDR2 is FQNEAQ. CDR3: CASSLGVGAMGYTF. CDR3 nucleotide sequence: TGTGCCAGCAGCTTAGGTGTTGGAGCTATGGGCTACACCTTC.

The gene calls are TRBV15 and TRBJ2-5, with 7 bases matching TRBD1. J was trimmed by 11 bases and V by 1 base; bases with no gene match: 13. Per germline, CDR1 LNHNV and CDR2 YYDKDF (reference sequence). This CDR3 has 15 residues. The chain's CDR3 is CATSRGRGTGEKQYF. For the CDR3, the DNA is TGTGCCACCAGCAGAGGCCGGGGCACAGGGGAAAAGCAGTACTTC.

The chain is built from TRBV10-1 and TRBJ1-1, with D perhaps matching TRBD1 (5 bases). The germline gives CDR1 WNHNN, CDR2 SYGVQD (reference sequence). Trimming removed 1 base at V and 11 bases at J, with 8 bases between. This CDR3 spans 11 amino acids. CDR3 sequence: CASSEFQGAFF. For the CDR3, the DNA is TGCGCCAGCAGTGAGTTCCAGGGTGCTTTCTTT.

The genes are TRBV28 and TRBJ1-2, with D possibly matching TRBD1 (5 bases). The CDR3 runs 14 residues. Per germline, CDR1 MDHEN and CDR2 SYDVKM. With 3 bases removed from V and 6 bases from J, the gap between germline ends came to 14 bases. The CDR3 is CASSLAQVGDGYTF. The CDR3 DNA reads TGTGCCAGCAGTTTGGCCCAGGTAGGGGATGGCTACACCTTC.

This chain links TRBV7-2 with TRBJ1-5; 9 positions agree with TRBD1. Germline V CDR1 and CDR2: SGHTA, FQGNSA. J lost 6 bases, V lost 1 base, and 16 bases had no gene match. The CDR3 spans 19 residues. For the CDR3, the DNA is TGTGCCAGCAGCTTAGGTCGAACGGGGACAGGGTTTTCGGTTCAGCCCCAGCATTTT. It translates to CASSLGRTGTGFSVQPQHF.

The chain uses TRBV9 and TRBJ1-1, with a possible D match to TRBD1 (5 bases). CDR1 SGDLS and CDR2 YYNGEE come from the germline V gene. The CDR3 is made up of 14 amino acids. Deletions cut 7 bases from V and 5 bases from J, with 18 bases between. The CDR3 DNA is TGTGCCAGCGGAGGAGGAGGGACCGGGACTGAAGCTTTCTTT. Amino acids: CASGGGGTGTEAFF.

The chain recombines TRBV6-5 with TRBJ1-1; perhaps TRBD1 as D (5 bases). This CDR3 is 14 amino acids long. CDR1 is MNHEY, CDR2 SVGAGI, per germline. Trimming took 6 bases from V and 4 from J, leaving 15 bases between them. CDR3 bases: TGTGCCAGCAGCAACAAGGCAGGGCCCACTGAAGCTTTCTTT. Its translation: CASSNKAGPTEAFF.

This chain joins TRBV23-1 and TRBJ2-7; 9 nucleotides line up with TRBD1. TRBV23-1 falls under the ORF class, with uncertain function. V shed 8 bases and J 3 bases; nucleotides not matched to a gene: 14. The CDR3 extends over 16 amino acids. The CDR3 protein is CASPDRGFLPYYEQYF. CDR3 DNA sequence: TGCGCCAGCCCGGACAGGGGTTTTCTTCCGTACTACGAGCAGTACTTC.

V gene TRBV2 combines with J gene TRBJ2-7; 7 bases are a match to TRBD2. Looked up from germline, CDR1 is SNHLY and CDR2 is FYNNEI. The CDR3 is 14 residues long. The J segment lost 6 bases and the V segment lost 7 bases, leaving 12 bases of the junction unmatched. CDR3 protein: CASKAGVLLGEQYF. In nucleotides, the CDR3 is TGTGCCAGCAAGGCGGGGGTCCTTTTGGGCGAGCAGTACTTC.

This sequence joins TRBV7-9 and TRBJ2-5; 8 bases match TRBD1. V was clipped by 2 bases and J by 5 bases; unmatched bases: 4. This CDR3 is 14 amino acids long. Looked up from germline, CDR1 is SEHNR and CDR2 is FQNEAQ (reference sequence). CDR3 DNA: TGTGCCAGCAGCTTAACAGGGGGAAGGGAGACCCAGTACTTC. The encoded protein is CASSLTGGRETQYF.

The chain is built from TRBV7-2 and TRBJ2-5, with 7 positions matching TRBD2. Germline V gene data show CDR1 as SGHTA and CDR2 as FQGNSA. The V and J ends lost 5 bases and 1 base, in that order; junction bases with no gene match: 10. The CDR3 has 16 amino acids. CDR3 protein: CASSLGWGGTQETQYF. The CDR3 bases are TGTGCCAGCAGCCTCGGGTGGGGGGGGACCCAAGAGACCCAGTACTTC.

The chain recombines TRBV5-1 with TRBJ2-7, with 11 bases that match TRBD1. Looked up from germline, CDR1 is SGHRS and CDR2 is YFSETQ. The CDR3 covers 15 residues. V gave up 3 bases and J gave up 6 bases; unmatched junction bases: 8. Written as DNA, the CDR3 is TGCGCCAGCAGCTATACCGGGACAGGGGGATCCGAGCAGTACTTC. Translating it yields CASSYTGTGGSEQYF.

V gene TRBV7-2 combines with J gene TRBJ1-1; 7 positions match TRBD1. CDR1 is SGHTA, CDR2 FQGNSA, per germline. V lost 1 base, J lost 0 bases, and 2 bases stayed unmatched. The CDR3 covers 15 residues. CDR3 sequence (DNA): TGTGCCAGCAGCTTAGGACAGGGTTTGAACACTGAAGCTTTCTTT. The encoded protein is CASSLGQGLNTEAFF.

In nucleotides, the CDR3 is TGTGCCAGCAGCTTCCGGACAGGGGTTGAAGCTTTCTTT. This encodes CASSFRTGVEAFF. The rearrangement uses TRBV11-2 and TRBJ1-1; 9 nucleotides line up with TRBD1. The germline CDR1 and CDR2 sequences are SGHAT and FQNNGV. The CDR3 consists of 13 residues. The V segment lost 3 bases and the J segment 7 bases; nucleotides outside the gene matches: 3.

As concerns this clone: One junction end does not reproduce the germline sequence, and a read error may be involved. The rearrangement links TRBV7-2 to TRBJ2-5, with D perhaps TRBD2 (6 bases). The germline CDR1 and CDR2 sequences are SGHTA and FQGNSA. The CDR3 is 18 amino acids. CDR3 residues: CASGLALSGAGLQETQYF. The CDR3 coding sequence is TGTGCCAGCGGCTTAGCCCTCAGTGGGGCGGGACTCCAAGAGACCCAGTACTTC. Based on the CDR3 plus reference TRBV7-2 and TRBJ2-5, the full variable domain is GAGVSQSPSNKVTEKGKDVELRCDPISGHTALYWYRQSLGQGLEFLIYFQGNSAPDKSGLPSDRFSAERTGGSVSTLTIQRTQQEDSAVYLCASGLALSGAGLQETQYFGPGTRLLVL.

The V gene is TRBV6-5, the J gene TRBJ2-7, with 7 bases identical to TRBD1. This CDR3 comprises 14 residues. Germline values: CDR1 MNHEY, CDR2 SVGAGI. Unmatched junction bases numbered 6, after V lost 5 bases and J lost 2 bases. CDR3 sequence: CASSLRDSAYEQYF. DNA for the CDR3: TGTGCCAGCAGTCTCCGGGACAGCGCCTACGAGCAGTACTTC.

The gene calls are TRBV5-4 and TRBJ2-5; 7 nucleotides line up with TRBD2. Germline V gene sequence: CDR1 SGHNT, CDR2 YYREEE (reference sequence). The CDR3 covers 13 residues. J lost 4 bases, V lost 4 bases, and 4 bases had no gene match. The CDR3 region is CASSLTGGETQYF. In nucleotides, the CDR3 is TGTGCCAGCAGCCTAACGGGGGGAGAGACCCAGTACTTC.

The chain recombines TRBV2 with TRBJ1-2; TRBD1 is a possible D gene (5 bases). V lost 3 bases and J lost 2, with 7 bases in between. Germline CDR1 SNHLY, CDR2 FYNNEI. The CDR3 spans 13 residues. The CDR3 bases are TGTGCCAGCAGTGAGACAGTCAACTATGGCTACACCTTC. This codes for CASSETVNYGYTF.

The CDR3 is CASSVGNSGNTIYF. CDR3 nucleotides: TGTGCCAGCAGCGTAGGTAACTCTGGAAACACCATATATTTT. This chain uses TRBV9 with TRBJ1-3; D gene uncertain. Trimming left V 0 bases short and J 0 bases short, with 4 bases between. The CDR3 loop spans 14 amino acids. CDR1 is SGDLS and CDR2 is YYNGEE in the germline V gene.

The DNA of the CDR3 is TGTGCCAGCAGCGGGGACAGTCCCCATAGATATGGCTACACCTTC. Protein sequence: CASSGDSPHRYGYTF. J is TRBJ1-2 and V is TRBV9; TRBD1 matches at 7 bases. The junction had 10 bases not matched to a gene; V was cut back by 3 bases and J by 5 bases. Germline values: CDR1 SGDLS, CDR2 YYNGEE. CDR3 size: 15 residues.

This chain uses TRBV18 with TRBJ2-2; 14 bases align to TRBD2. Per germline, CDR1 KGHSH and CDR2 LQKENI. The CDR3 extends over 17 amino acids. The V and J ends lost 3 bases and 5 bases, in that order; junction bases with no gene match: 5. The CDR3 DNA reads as TGTGCCAGCTCACCGAGACTAGCGGGAGGGCCAACCGGGGAGCTGTTTTTT. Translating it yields CASSPRLAGGPTGELFF.

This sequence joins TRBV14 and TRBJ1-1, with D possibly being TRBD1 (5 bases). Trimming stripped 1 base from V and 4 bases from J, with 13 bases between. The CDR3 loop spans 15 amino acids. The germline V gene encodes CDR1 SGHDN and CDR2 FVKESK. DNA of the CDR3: TGTGCCAGCAGCCAAGTCGGGGGGTTTGCCACTGAAGCTTTCTTT. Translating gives CASSQVGGFATEAFF. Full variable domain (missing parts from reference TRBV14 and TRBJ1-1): EAGVTQFPSHSVIEKGQTVTLRCDPISGHDNLYWYRRVMGKEIKFLLHFVKESKQDESGMPNNRFLAERTGGTYSTLKVQPAELEDSGVYFCASSQVGGFATEAFFGQGTRLTVV.

CDR3 sequence (DNA): TGTGCCAGCAGCACCGGGACAGTCCTCTCTGGGGCCAACGTCCTGACTTTC. Its translation: CASSTGTVLSGANVLTF. This rearrangement joins TRBV7-8 to TRBJ2-6; 7 bases line up with TRBD1. CDR1 and CDR2 (germline): SGHVS, FQNEAQ. Unmatched junction bases numbered 7, after V lost 5 bases and J lost 0 bases. CDR3 length equals 17 residues.

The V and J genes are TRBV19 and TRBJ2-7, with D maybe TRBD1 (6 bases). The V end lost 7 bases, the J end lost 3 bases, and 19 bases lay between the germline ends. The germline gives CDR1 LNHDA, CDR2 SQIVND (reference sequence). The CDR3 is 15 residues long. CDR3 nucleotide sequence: TGTGCCAGTAACTCCCCCGGGACACTAATCTACGAGCAGTACTTC. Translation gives CASNSPGTLIYEQYF.

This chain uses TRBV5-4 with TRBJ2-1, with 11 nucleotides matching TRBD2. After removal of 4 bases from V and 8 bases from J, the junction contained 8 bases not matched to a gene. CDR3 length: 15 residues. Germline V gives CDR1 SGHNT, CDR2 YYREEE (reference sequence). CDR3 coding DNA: TGTGCCAGCAGCATACTAGCGGGGGCGAAGGATGAGCAGTTCTTC. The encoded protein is CASSILAGAKDEQFF.